This T cell receptor (beta chain) was sequenced during a study of CD8+CD57+ T cells in acquired aplastic anemia. About the research overall: Sorted CD4+ and CD8+ cells gave an average of roughly 3.3 ug of DNA.

Study conclusions and caveats: Statistical testing detected no significant gap in CD8+ Simpson's diversity between patients and controls. There were roughly 30 CD8+ CDR3 sequences that occurred in both patients and controls.

CDR3 and TCR beta VDJ profiling relied on a genomic DNA template. TCRdb analysed the reads with MiXCR anew, one entry per CDR3 protein. This repertoire shows under 200,000 distinct CDR3 sequences, about 60% found once; its top ten account for less than 55%. A word on this clonotype: Its antigen is currently unknown.

V was cut by 5 bases and J by 3 bases, with 11 bases left in between. CDR3 length: 13 amino acids. From germline, CDR1 is SEHNR and CDR2 FQNEAQ (reference sequence). The chain links TRBV7-9 to TRBJ2-7; a possible D gene is TRBD2 (6 bases). This clonotype originated in a human donor in good health. The sequencing input was sorted CD4+, CD8+, or CD8+CD57+ T cells (not recorded which) from PBMCs. This CDR3 reads CASSPPGGYEQYF. CDR3 bases: TGTGCCAGCAGCCCCCCCGGGGGCTACGAGCAGTACTTC.